Sequencing of this T cell receptor beta chain was carried out in a study of CD8+ T cells in alopecia areata. V shed 2 bases and J shed 0 bases, with 4 bases lying between them. The CDR3 spans 13 residues. Germline lookup yields CDR1 MNHEY and CDR2 SVGAGI. Once RNA had been extracted, it was reverse transcribed into cDNA to act as the sequencing template. Assay: immunoSEQ multiplex PCR; the TCRdb copy retains only in-frame clones and omits some. Of around 140,000 clones detected, approximately 48% appear once; the ten largest clones hold around a sixth. Specimens obtained from alopecia areata patients comprised lesional scalp punch biopsies and peripheral blood.

The material was CD8+ T cells sorted from blood, obtained at week 0. The chain carries TRBV6-5 and TRBJ2-5; D is unresolved. This clonotype was obtained from a human donor with alopecia areata. The CDR3 sequence: CASSYKHQETQYF. In DNA, the CDR3 is TGTGCCAGCAGTTACAAACACCAAGAGACCCAGTACTTC.